This T cell receptor (beta chain) comes out of a study of T cell repertoires in cytomegalovirus infection. Across the study: Indications came from public TCR beta signatures; they pointed to CMV infection and to a matching HLA type.

As for this clonotype: The antigen is undetermined.

Study observations and caveats: HLA-C-restricted CMV clonotypes gave the most frequent clonotype in two of eight donors.

TCRdb re-called the reads through MiXCR, storing one row per CDR3 protein. The profile shows under 800,000 distinct CDR3 sequences, approximately 24% of them singletons. The source is a human donor in good health (CMV status not recorded). Some clones in this sample may be carry-over from other donors' samples. Input material: CD8+ T cells from PBMCs.

The CDR3 nucleotides are TGTGCCACCAAAGGGTTAGGGGAGCAGTTCTTC. Translated, it gives CATKGLGEQFF. The V and J genes are TRBV24-1 and TRBJ2-1; D not resolved. Germline V CDR1 and CDR2: KGHDR, SFDVKD. V lost 8 bases to trimming and J lost 10 bases, with 11 bases between them. The CDR3 loop spans 11 amino acids.